This is a list of T cell receptor beta chains from one sample in a study of radiotherapy plus CTLA-4 blockade in lung cancer. Produced via immunoSEQ multiplex PCR; TCRdb's table is partial and in-frame only. The table has tens of thousands of clones, about four fifths seen once. The sequenced sample was peripheral blood, obtained from a patient treated with radiotherapy plus ipilimumab. These TCRs come from a human donor with non-small cell lung cancer who had a partial response to radiotherapy plus ipilimumab. Some clones in this sample may be carry-over from other donors' samples. Both conserved end residues are part of each CDR3. A D gene is named only where the DNA matches it firmly. Not all rows give a size; the values are once, few, many and, for expanded clones, a class.

>TRBD1|NA|TRBJ1-5|15|TRBV19
TGTGCCAGTAGTCGACAGGGGGCGGGCAATCAGCCCCAGCATTTT
CASSRQGAGNQPQHF
>TRBD2|NA|TRBJ2-3|16|TRBV28
TGTGCCAGCAGTTTAGTGCCTAGCGGGAGTACAGATACGCAGTATTTT
CASSLVPSGSTDTQYF
>NA|NA|TRBJ1-1|15|TRBV30
TGTGCCTGGAGCCCGGGGGGGATCGGTATCTCTGAAGCTTTCTTT
CAWSPGGIGISEAFF
>TRBD1|NA|TRBJ2-3|13|TRBV29-1
TGCAGCGTTGAGGGGACAGTACCAGATACGCAGTATTTT
CSVEGTVPDTQYF
>NA|NA|TRBJ2-5|15|TRBV19
TGTGCCAGTAGTATTTTAGACAGACATCAAGAGACCCAGTACTTC
CASSILDRHQETQYF
>NA|NA|TRBJ2-3|15|TRBV9
TGTGCCAGCAGCGTAGGAGCGGCCTTCACAGATACGCAGTATTTT
CASSVGAAFTDTQYF
>NA|NA|TRBJ2-7|14|TRBV21-1
TGTGCCAGCAGCAAAATTAGGACAAGGCGAGAGCAGTACTTC
CASSKIRTRREQYF
>TRBD1|NA|TRBJ1-1|14|TRBV27
TGTGCCAGCAGAATCGACAGGGGGAACACTGAAGCTTTCTTT
CASRIDRGNTEAFF
>NA|NA|TRBJ1-5|13|TRBV2
TGTGCCAGCCGGGGAGAGGCCAATCAGCCCCAGCATTTT
CASRGEANQPQHF
>TRBD2|NA|TRBJ2-7|16|TRBV14
TGTGCCAGCAGCCGGATGACTAGCGGGCCAACCTACGAGCAGTACTTC
CASSRMTSGPTYEQYF
>TRBD1|NA|TRBJ2-7|16|TRBV5-3
TGTGCCAGAAGCGGAACCGGGACAGGGGGCGCCGAGGAGCAGTACTTC
CARSGTGTGGAEEQYF
>NA|NA|TRBJ2-1|14|TRBV11-2
TGTGCCAGCAGCCCACAGTTCGGGGGCAATGAGCAGTTCTTC
CASSPQFGGNEQFF
>NA|NA|TRBJ1-1|14|TRBV2
TGTGCCAGCAGTTCTCAAGGAGCAAACACTGAAGCTTTCTTT
CASSSQGANTEAFF
>TRBD1|NA|TRBJ1-5|15|TRBV28
TGTGCCAGCAGGTCCGGGACAGGGTTTCGGCAGCCCCAGCATTTT
CASRSGTGFRQPQHF
>TRBD1|NA|TRBJ2-1|15|TRBV29-1
TGCAGCGTTGACCCGAGACAGGGGGCGGGCAATGAGCAGTTCTTC
CSVDPRQGAGNEQFF
>TRBD2|once|TRBJ2-3|16|TRBV28
TGTGCCAGCAGTTTGACTAGACTAGCGGGCACAGATACGCAGTATTTT
CASSLTRLAGTDTQYF
>TRBD1|NA|TRBJ1-2|14|TRBV11-2
TGTGCCAGCAGCTCAGGGGGCGAAGGCGCTGGCTACACCTTC
CASSSGGEGAGYTF
>NA|NA|TRBJ1-5|14|TRBV23-1
TGCGCCAGCAGTCAATCTATTGACCGGGGGCCCCAGCATTTT
CASSQSIDRGPQHF
>NA|NA|TRBJ1-6|18|TRBV4-2
TGTGCCAGCAGCCAAGATTTCGTTAGGACAACCTATAATTCACCCCTCCACTTT
CASSQDFVRTTYNSPLHF
>NA|NA|TRBJ1-1|14|TRBV6-1
TGTGCCAACAAAGAAGGGGTAGTGAACACTGAAGCTTTCTTT
CANKEGVVNTEAFF
>NA|NA|TRBJ2-3|13|TRBV6-1
TGTGCCACCCTTGAGGCTAGCACAGATACGCAGTATTTT
CATLEASTDTQYF
>TRBD2|NA|TRBJ2-1|16|TRBV9
TGTGCCAGCAGCGTAGGGACTAGCGGTTCCTACAATGAGCAGTTCTTC
CASSVGTSGSYNEQFF
>TRBD2|few|TRBJ2-1|16|TRBV19
TGTGCCAGTAGTACTACCGGGACTAGCGGGAGAAATGAGCAGTTCTTC
CASSTTGTSGRNEQFF
>TRBD1|NA|TRBJ1-2|15|TRBV7-2
TGTGCCAGCAGCCCAGTGGGACAGGGGGCCTATGGCTACACCTTC
CASSPVGQGAYGYTF
>NA|NA|TRBJ2-3|11|TRBV7-6
TGTGCCAGCAGCTTATCGGATACGCAGTATTTT
CASSLSDTQYF
>NA|NA|TRBJ1-5|12|TRBV19
TGTGCCACCAGGGACCAGGGGCAGCCCCAGCATTTT
CATRDQGQPQHF
>NA|few|TRBJ1-5|15|TRBV10-2
TGCGCCAGCATTCCGAGACAGCATAGCAATCAGCCCCAGCATTTT
CASIPRQHSNQPQHF
>TRBD2|NA|TRBJ2-3|18|TRBV5-1
TGCGCCAGCAGCCTTACTAGCGGGGGGACCTTCCGGCAGGGTACGCAGTATTTT
CASSLTSGGTFRQGTQYF